The source of this T cell receptor beta chain is a study of shared clonotypes between healthy human individuals. In the study overall: Per donor, CD8 memory used one plate, CD8 naive used two, CD4 memory used three and CD4 naive used three.

The ends lost 8 bases at V and 7 bases at J; junction bases unmatched: 9. The CDR3 extends over 15 amino acids. The germline CDR1 and CDR2 sequences are KGHSH and LQKENI. Clones were read by immunoSEQ multiplex PCR, and TCRdb kept only the in-frame ones, dropping some. Of around 700,000 clones in the sample, around 67% are singletons; the top ten hold approximately 1.6%. V gene TRBV18 combines with J gene TRBJ2-1; 12 bases agree with TRBD2. The sequence was collected from a woman aged 25 to 39 in good health. Sequenced input: memory CD4+ T cells sorted from blood. Regarding subset: CD45RA-negative fraction. CDR3 sequence reads: CASRDGLAGNNEQFF. Written as DNA, the CDR3 is TGTGCCAGCCGCGATGGACTAGCGGGAAATAATGAGCAGTTCTTC.